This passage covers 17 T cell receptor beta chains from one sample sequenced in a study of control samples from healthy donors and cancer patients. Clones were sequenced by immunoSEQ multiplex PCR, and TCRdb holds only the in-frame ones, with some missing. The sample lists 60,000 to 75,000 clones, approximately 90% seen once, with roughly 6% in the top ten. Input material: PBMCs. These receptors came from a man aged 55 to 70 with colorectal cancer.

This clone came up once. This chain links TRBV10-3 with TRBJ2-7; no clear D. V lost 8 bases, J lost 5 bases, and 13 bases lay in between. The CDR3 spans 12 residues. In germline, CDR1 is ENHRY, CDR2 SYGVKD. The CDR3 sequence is CAIRGAEDEQYF. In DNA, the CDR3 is TGTGCCATCCGAGGTGCTGAGGACGAGCAGTACTTC.

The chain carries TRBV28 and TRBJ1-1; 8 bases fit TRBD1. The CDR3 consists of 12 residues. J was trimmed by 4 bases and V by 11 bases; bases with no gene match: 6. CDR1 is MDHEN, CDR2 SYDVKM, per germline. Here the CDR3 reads CAGQGALTEAFF. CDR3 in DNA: TGTGCCGGTCAGGGGGCGCTCACTGAAGCTTTCTTT. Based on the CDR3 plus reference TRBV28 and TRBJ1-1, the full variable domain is DVKVTQSSRYLVKRTGEKVFLECVQDMDHENMFWYRQDPGLGLRLIYFSYDVKMKEKGDIPEGYSVSREKKERFSLILESASTNQTSMYLCAGQGALTEAFFGQGTRLTVV.

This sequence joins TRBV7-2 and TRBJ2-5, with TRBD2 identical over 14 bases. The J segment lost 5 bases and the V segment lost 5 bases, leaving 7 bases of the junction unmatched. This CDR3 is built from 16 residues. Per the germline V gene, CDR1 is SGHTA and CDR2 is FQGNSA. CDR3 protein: CASSLRLAGGHETQYF. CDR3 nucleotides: TGTGCCAGCAGCCTAAGACTAGCGGGGGGGCACGAGACCCAGTACTTC.

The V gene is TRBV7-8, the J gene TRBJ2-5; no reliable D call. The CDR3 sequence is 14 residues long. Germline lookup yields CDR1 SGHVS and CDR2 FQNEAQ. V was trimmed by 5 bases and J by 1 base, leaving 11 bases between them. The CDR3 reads CASSQTESQETQYF. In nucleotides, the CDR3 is TGTGCCAGCAGCCAAACAGAAAGCCAAGAGACCCAGTACTTC.

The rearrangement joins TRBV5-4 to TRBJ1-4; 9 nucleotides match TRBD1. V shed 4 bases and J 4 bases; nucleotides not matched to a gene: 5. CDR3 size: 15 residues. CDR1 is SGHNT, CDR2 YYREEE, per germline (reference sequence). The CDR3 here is CASSTWDRDNEKLFF. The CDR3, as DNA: TGTGCCAGCAGCACCTGGGACAGGGATAATGAAAAACTGTTTTTT.

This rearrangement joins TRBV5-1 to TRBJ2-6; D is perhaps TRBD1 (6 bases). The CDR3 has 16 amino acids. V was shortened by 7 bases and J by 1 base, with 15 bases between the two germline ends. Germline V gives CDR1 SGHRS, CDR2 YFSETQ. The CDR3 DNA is TGCGCCAGCTGCCGGGACACGAGATCTGGGGCCAACGTCCTGACTTTC. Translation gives CASCRDTRSGANVLTF.

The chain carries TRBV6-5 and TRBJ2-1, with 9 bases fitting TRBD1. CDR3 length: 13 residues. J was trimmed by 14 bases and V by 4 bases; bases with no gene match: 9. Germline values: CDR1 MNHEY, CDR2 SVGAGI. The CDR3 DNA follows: TGTGCCAGCAGTTCCCCGGGACAGGGTGTTGAGTTCTTC. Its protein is CASSSPGQGVEFF.

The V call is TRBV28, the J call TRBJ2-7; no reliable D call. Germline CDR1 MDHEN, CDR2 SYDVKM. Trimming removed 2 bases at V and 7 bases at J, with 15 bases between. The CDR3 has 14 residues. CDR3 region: CASSLRPVSGEQYF. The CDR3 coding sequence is TGTGCCAGCAGTTTAAGACCGGTTAGTGGGGAGCAGTACTTC.

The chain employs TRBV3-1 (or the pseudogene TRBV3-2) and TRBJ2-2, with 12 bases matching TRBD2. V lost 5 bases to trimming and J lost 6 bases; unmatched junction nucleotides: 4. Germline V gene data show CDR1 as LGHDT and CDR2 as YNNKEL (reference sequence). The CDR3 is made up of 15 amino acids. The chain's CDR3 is CASSGRLAGAGELFF. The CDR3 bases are TGTGCCAGCAGCGGACGACTAGCGGGGGCCGGGGAGCTGTTTTTT.

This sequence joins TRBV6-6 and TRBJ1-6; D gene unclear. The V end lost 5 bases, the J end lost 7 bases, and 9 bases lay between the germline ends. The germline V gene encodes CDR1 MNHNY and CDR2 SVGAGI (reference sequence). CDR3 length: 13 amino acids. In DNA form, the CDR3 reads TGTGCCAGCAGTATCCCGGGCAATTCACCCCTCCACTTT. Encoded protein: CASSIPGNSPLHF.

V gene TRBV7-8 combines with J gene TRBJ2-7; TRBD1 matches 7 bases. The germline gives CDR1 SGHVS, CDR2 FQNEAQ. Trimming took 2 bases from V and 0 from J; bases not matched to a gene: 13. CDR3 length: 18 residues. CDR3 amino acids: CASSLMIQGSPFSYEQYF. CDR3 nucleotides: TGTGCCAGCAGCTTAATGATACAGGGGTCCCCCTTCTCCTACGAGCAGTACTTC.

CDR3 in amino acids: CASSSGLNTEAFF. The CDR3 bases are TGTGCCAGCAGTTCAGGCTTGAACACTGAAGCTTTCTTT. V usage is TRBV28 and J usage is TRBJ1-1; no clear D gene. The germline gives CDR1 MDHEN, CDR2 SYDVKM. The germline V and J ends were trimmed by 4 bases and 0 bases, with 6 bases remaining between them. This CDR3 is built from 13 residues.

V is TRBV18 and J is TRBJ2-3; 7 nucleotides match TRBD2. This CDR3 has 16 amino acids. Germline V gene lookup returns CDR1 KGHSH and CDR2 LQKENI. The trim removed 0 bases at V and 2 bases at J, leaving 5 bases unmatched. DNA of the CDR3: TGTGCCAGCTCACCACCGGACGGGGGGAACACAGATACGCAGTATTTT. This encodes CASSPPDGGNTDTQYF.

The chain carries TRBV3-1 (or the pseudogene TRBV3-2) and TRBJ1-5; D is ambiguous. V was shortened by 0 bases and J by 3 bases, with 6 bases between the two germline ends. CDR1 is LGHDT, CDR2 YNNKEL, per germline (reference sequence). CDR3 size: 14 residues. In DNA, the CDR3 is TGTGCCAGCAGCCAAGAAGCTCTCAATCAGCCCCAGCATTTT. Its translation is CASSQEALNQPQHF.

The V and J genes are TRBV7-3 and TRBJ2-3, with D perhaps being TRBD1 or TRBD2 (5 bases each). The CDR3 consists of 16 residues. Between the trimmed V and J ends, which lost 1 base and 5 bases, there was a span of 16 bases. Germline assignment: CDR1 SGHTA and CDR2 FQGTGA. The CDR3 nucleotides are TGTGCCAGCAGCTTAAGGAGTCGGGGCTCTGGAGATACGCAGTATTTT. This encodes CASSLRSRGSGDTQYF.

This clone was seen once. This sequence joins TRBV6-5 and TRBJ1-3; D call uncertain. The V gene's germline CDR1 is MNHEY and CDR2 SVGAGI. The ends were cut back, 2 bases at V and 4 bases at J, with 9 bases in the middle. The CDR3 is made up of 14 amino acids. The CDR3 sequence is CASSYQTRGNTIYF. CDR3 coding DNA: TGTGCCAGCAGTTACCAGACCAGGGGAAACACCATATATTTT.

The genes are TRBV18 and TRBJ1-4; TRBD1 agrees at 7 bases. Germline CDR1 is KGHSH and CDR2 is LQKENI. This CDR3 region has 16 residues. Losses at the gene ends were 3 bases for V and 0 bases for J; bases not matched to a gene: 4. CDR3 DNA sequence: TGTGCCAGCTCACCCGGACAGGCCGCAACTAATGAAAAACTGTTTTTT. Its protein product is CASSPGQAATNEKLFF.